Here is one T cell receptor beta chain with its context. Its antigen is not identified. Template switching created a universal primer site, and the cDNA included unique molecular identifiers. Via MiXCR, TCRdb re-called the 5' RACE reads, giving one row per CDR3 protein. This sample carries roughly 710,000 distinct CDR3 sequences, around 6% of them seen once, and the ten largest clones take around 2%. The CDR3 runs to 15 residues. Per germline, CDR1 LGHDT and CDR2 YNNKEL (reference sequence). The V and J ends lost 8 bases and 5 bases respectively, with 19 bases between them. This specimen comes from a study of identical twins. Study-level findings and limits: Insertions ran lower in abundant cord blood beta clonotypes, though not in memory repertoires. Cross-sectional statistical analysis, not tracking of the same donors, underpinned the conclusions.

The V call is TRBV3-1, the J call TRBJ2-1; D perhaps matches TRBD2 (5 bases). This sequence was found in a man aged 18 to 29 in good health. What was sequenced was naive T cells sorted from blood. CDR3 protein: CASGGPPNSDNEQFF. In DNA, the CDR3 is TGTGCCAGCGGCGGACCCCCAAATAGCGACAATGAGCAGTTCTTC.